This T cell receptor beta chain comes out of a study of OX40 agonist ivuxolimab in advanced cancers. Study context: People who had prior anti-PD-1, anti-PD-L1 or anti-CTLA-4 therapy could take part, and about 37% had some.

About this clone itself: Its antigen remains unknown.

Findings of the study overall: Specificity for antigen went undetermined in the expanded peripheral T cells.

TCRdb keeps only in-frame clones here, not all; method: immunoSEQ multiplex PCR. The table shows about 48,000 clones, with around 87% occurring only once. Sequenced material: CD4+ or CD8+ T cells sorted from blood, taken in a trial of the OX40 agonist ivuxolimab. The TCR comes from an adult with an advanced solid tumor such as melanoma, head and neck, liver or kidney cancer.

CDR3: CSVDRGYAEAFF. The CDR3, as DNA: TGCAGCGTTGACAGGGGGTACGCTGAAGCTTTCTTT. The chain employs TRBV29-1 and TRBJ1-1; 7 positions agree with TRBD1. From germline, CDR1 is SQVTM and CDR2 ANQGSEA. This CDR3 region has 12 residues. V was clipped by 3 bases and J by 6 bases; unmatched bases: 4.